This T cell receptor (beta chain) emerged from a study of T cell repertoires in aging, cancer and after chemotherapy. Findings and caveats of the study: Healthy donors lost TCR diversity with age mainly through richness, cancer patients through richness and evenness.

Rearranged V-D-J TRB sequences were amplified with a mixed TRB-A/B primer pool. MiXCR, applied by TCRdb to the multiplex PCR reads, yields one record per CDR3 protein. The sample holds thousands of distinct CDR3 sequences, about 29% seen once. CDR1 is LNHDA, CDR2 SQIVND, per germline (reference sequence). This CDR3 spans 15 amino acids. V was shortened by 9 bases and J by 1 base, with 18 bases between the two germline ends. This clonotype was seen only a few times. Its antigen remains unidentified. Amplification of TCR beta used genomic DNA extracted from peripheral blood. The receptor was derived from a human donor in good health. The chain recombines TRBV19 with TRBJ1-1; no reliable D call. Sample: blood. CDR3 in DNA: TGTGCCAGCGGTCGACCCTTTGCCCCGAACACTGAAGCTTTCTTT. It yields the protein CASGRPFAPNTEAFF.